This is a list of T cell receptor beta chains from one sample in a study of radiotherapy plus CTLA-4 blockade in lung cancer. Using immunoSEQ multiplex PCR, the repertoire was profiled, and TCRdb retains in-frame clones only, with some absent. The data hold 100,000 to 150,000 clones, with about four fifths observed a single time. Here the sequenced sample was peripheral blood, taken from a patient treated with radiotherapy plus ipilimumab. These TCRs come from a human donor with non-small cell lung cancer who had a partial response to radiotherapy plus ipilimumab. The CDR3 runs from the conserved cysteine through the conserved F or W. A D gene is named only where the DNA matches it firmly. Clone size appears in some rows only: once, few, many, or a class for an expanded clone.

size: .; J: TRBJ2-1; V: TRBV30; D: TRBD2; CDR3: CAWATSGRFNEQFF; DNA: TGTGCCTGGGCCACTAGCGGGAGGTTCAATGAGCAGTTCTTC
size: .; J: TRBJ1-1; V: TRBV5-1; D: .; CDR3: CASSPGLQNTEAFF; DNA: TGCGCCAGCAGCCCGGGACTCCAGAACACTGAAGCTTTCTTT
size: .; J: TRBJ2-7; V: TRBV4-1; D: TRBD1; CDR3: CASSQAAGTGLSYEQYF; DNA: TGCGCCAGCAGCCAAGCCGCCGGGACAGGGCTCTCCTACGAGCAGTACTTC
size: .; J: TRBJ1-4; V: TRBV9; D: .; CDR3: CASSPLSAWEEKLFF; DNA: TGTGCCAGCAGCCCGCTCTCCGCATGGGAGGAAAAACTGTTTTTT
size: .; J: TRBJ2-1; V: TRBV5-6; D: TRBD2; CDR3: CASSSGLVRNEQFF; DNA: TGTGCCAGCAGTTCCGGACTAGTAAGGAATGAGCAGTTCTTC
size: .; J: TRBJ2-7; V: TRBV28; D: TRBD2; CDR3: CASSPSPGLAGEDEQYF; DNA: TGTGCCAGCAGTCCAAGCCCGGGACTAGCGGGAGAGGACGAGCAGTACTTC
size: .; J: TRBJ1-4; V: TRBV29-1; D: .; CDR3: CSGFSGKLFF; DNA: TGCAGCGGGTTCTCAGGGAAACTGTTTTTT
size: .; J: TRBJ1-4; V: TRBV6-1; D: TRBD1; CDR3: CASSETGQAGEKLFF; DNA: TGTGCCAGCAGTGAAACGGGACAGGCGGGAGAAAAACTGTTTTTT
size: .; J: TRBJ1-1; V: TRBV19; D: .; CDR3: CASSITGRAEAFF; DNA: TGTGCCAGTAGTATTACAGGGAGGGCTGAAGCTTTCTTT
size: .; J: TRBJ1-5; V: TRBV18; D: .; CDR3: CASSPQNSNQPQHF; DNA: TGTGCCAGCTCACCCCAGAATAGCAATCAGCCCCAGCATTTT
size: .; J: TRBJ2-1; V: TRBV28; D: TRBD2; CDR3: CASTASGSEQFF; DNA: TGTGCCAGCACTGCTAGCGGGAGCGAGCAGTTCTTC
size: .; J: TRBJ1-2; V: TRBV25-1; D: TRBD1; CDR3: CASSAPDRGRGYTF; DNA: TGTGCCAGCAGTGCTCCCGACAGGGGACGCGGCTACACCTTC
size: .; J: TRBJ1-5; V: TRBV2; D: TRBD1; CDR3: CASRGTGGLRSQHF; DNA: TGTGCCAGCAGGGGAACAGGGGGGTTGAGGTCCCAGCATTTT
size: once; J: TRBJ1-2; V: TRBV7-8; D: TRBD1; CDR3: CASSPLTWGDRGDGYTF; DNA: TGTGCCAGCAGCCCACTAACATGGGGGGACAGGGGAGATGGCTACACCTTC
size: .; J: TRBJ2-5; V: TRBV11-3; D: TRBD1; CDR3: CASSLGTGGWETQYF; DNA: TGTGCCAGCAGCCTCGGGACAGGGGGCTGGGAGACCCAGTACTTC
size: .; J: TRBJ1-1; V: TRBV6-1; D: .; CDR3: CASSDPGITEAFF; DNA: TGTGCCAGCAGTGACCCGGGAATAACTGAAGCTTTCTTT
size: .; J: TRBJ2-7; V: TRBV5-8; D: .; CDR3: CASRSAGRTYEQYF; DNA: TGTGCCAGCAGATCTGCCGGGAGAACCTACGAGCAGTACTTC
size: .; J: TRBJ2-2; V: TRBV9; D: TRBD2; CDR3: CASSVYSGRTTGELFF; DNA: TGTGCCAGCAGCGTATATAGCGGGAGAACCACCGGGGAGCTGTTTTTT
size: once; J: TRBJ2-1; V: TRBV29-1; D: TRBD2; CDR3: CSVDGLAGKNEQFF; DNA: TGCAGCGTTGATGGGCTAGCGGGAAAGAATGAGCAGTTCTTC
size: .; J: TRBJ2-3; V: TRBV19; D: .; CDR3: CASSIRGFRDTQYF; DNA: TGTGCCAGTAGTATCAGGGGTTTCAGAGATACGCAGTATTTT
size: .; J: TRBJ2-1; V: TRBV18; D: TRBD1; CDR3: CASSRGVTGGNEQFF; DNA: TGTGCCAGCTCACGAGGAGTAACAGGGGGGAATGAGCAGTTCTTC
size: .; J: TRBJ2-1; V: TRBV5-1; D: TRBD2; CDR3: CASSILAGAYEQFF; DNA: TGCGCCAGCAGCATCCTAGCGGGGGCGTATGAGCAGTTCTTC
size: .; J: TRBJ1-2; V: TRBV14; D: TRBD1; CDR3: CASGDRFSSLPNYGYTF; DNA: TGTGCCAGCGGGGACAGGTTCTCGTCCCTCCCTAACTATGGCTACACCTTC